Each of the 8 T cell receptor beta chains below was sequenced from the same sample in a study of T cell responses to AZD1222 COVID-19 vaccine. The protocol was immunoSEQ multiplex PCR, while the TCRdb copy is restricted to in-frame clones and leaves out a portion. The sample consists of tens of thousands of clones, 90% to 95% of them appearing once. The specimen comprised peripheral blood, sampled 28 days after the second AZD1222 dose. The receptors stem from an adult who received the AZD1222 COVID-19 vaccine.

This chain connects TRBV30 to TRBJ1-5; a weak D match, TRBD1 (5 bases). This CDR3 is 13 amino acids long. V was trimmed by 0 bases and J by 3 bases, leaving 6 bases between them. CDR1 and CDR2 (germline): GTSNPN, SVGIG (reference sequence). DNA for the CDR3: TGTGCCTGGAGTGTACAGGACAATCAGCCCCAGCATTTT. Amino acid sequence: CAWSVQDNQPQHF.

The gene calls are TRBV7-3 and TRBJ2-5, with D possibly matching TRBD2 (5 bases). Deletions cut 5 bases from V and 2 bases from J, with 15 bases between. This CDR3 contains 15 residues. CDR1 and CDR2 from the germline V gene are SGHTA and FQGTGA. CDR3 protein: CASSPRGLRQETQYF. The CDR3 DNA sequence: TGTGCCAGCAGCCCCCGCGGGCTGCGACAAGAGACCCAGTACTTC.

This chain joins TRBV18 and TRBJ2-2, with TRBD2 as a possible D gene (6 bases). The CDR3 sequence is 15 residues long. Germline CDR1 reads KGHSH; CDR2 reads LQKENI. V lost 4 bases to trimming and J lost 5 bases, with 14 bases between them. In nucleotides, the CDR3 is TGTGCCAGCTCACTCCGACTAGGCGTGACCGGGGAGCTGTTTTTT. It specifies CASSLRLGVTGELFF.

The chain links TRBV12-3 or TRBV12-4 to TRBJ2-5; D tentatively fits TRBD1 or TRBD2 (5 bases each). V gave up 6 bases and J gave up 6 bases, with 11 bases separating them. The CDR3 is 12 residues long. CDR3 bases: TGTGCCAGCAGGCTAGCAGGGAAGACCCAGTACTTC. It codes for CASRLAGKTQYF.

CDR3 bases: TGTGCCAGCAGCCAAGATCGAATCTGGGGGACAGGCCGAGGGGCCACTGAAGCTTTCTTT. Its translation: CASSQDRIWGTGRGATEAFF. The chain recombines TRBV14 with TRBJ1-1; 8 bases are shared with TRBD1. This CDR3 contains 20 residues. Trimming cost V 0 bases and J 4 bases; bases outside gene matches: 19. Germline lookup yields CDR1 SGHDN and CDR2 FVKESK.

This chain connects TRBV5-1 to TRBJ2-5; D call uncertain. Trimming removed 3 bases at V and 5 bases at J, with 14 bases between. This CDR3 contains 14 residues. The germline CDR1 and CDR2 sequences are SGHRS and YFSETQ. CDR3 nucleotide sequence: TGCGCCAGCAGCTCACTGGGGTCCGGGGAGACCCAGTACTTC. This translates into CASSSLGSGETQYF.

This clone has only one observation. The chain couples TRBV6-5 to TRBJ2-7, with D possibly being TRBD1 or TRBD2 (6 bases each). This CDR3 comprises 14 residues. V lost 6 bases and J 4 bases, leaving 16 bases between the germline ends. In germline, CDR1 is MNHEY, CDR2 SVGAGI. CDR3 region: CASSRRGFGYEQYF. CDR3 DNA: TGTGCCAGCAGCCGGAGGGGGTTTGGGTACGAGCAGTACTTC.

This chain connects TRBV7-9 to TRBJ1-2; 9 bases line up with TRBD1. The V and J ends lost 5 bases and 6 bases, in that order; junction bases with no gene match: 7. CDR3 length: 14 residues. In germline, CDR1 is SEHNR, CDR2 FQNEAQ (reference sequence). CDR3 nucleotides: TGTGCCAGCAGCCTCATGACAGGGGGACATGGCTACACCTTC. Translation gives CASSLMTGGHGYTF.